The present TCR beta chain was sequenced within a study of T-cell memory formation after mild COVID-19. Germline V gene lookup returns CDR1 MDHEN and CDR2 SYDVKM. This CDR3 comprises 12 residues. Trimming removed 5 bases at V and 7 bases at J, with 12 bases between. This clonotype was counted a few times. Constant-segment primers and 5'RACE yielded cDNA libraries for TCR alpha and TCR beta, each carrying sample barcodes and UMIs. Each CDR3 protein is one row after TCRdb ran MiXCR on the 5' RACE reads. The sample yields about 430,000 distinct CDR3 sequences, about 20% seen once. Sequenced material: PBMCs or a T cell subset sorted from them (not recorded which). This chain links TRBV28 with TRBJ2-7, with D possibly matching TRBD2 (5 bases). The sequence came from a man younger than 30 who had mild COVID-19 (a few samples of this study predate the infection). Cell type and time point are not known. CDR3 coding DNA: TGTGCCAGCAGTCGCCTAGGGAGAGAGCAGTACGTC. It is translated as CASSRLGREQYV.